This T cell receptor beta chain was recorded in a study of beta chain features in type 1 diabetes. The CDR3 contains 12 residues. Trimming left V 2 bases short and J 4 bases short, with 8 bases between. CDR1 is GTSNPN, CDR2 SVGIG, per germline (reference sequence). Averaging roughly 110 mL, one heparinised blood draw was given by each donor. CD45RO/CCR7/CD25/CD127/CD95/CD27 staining was used to isolate CD4+ naive, central memory, regulatory and stem cell-like memory cells by sorting. This clone has more than one count but fewer than ten. TCRB transcripts that were expressed got sequenced, as all of the isolated RNA had been reverse transcribed. Method: immunoSEQ multiplex PCR; TCRdb's copy keeps in-frame clones and lacks some. The sample has 500,000 to 700,000 clones; 15% are singletons.

The chain is built from TRBV30 and TRBJ1-1; D not resolved. Material for sequencing was naive CD4+ T cells from blood. This TCR was sampled from a man between 18 and 29 years old in good health. The CDR3 nucleotides read TGTGCCTGGAGTAACGGGATCACTGAAGCTTTCTTT. Its translation: CAWSNGITEAFF.